The TCR beta chain described here comes from a study of blood T cells in healthy people across ages. The second PCR ran roughly 7 to 11 cycles with a sample-barcoded 5' primer and J-beta primers. Each sample provided no less than 2.5 million CDR3-containing paired-end reads. TCRdb analysed the 5' RACE reads with MiXCR anew, one entry per CDR3 protein. Altogether some 1.4 million distinct CDR3 sequences are present, around 39% being singletons, with the ten largest covering around 8%. The ends lost 4 bases at V and 5 bases at J; junction bases unmatched: 12. CDR3 size: 16 residues. CDR1 is SGHDN and CDR2 is FVKESK in the germline V gene.

Sequences were obtained from blood. The sequence was collected from a woman aged 18-30 years in good health. The J gene is TRBJ2-7, the V gene TRBV14; 9 bases align to TRBD2. The CDR3: CASSRKKGAGGDEQYF. The CDR3, as DNA: TGTGCCAGCAGCCGAAAAAAGGGAGCGGGAGGCGACGAGCAGTACTTC.